This T cell receptor (beta chain) was sequenced for a study of blood T cells in healthy people across ages. The second PCR ran roughly 7 to 11 cycles with a sample-barcoded 5' primer and J-beta primers. From the 5' RACE reads, TCRdb called clonotypes with MiXCR, one entry per CDR3 protein. The sample records 650,000 to 1,000,000 distinct CDR3 sequences, about 34% being singletons. Trimming cost V 2 bases and J 6 bases; bases outside gene matches: 14. CDR3 length: 18 residues. This clonotype was counted many times. Sequencing used blood. This TCR derives from a man between 18 and 29 years old in good health. The J gene is TRBJ2-5, the V gene TRBV12-3 or TRBV12-4; 11 positions match TRBD2. The CDR3 here is CASSLPLRLAGGRKTQYF. DNA for the CDR3: TGTGCCAGCAGTTTACCCCTTCGGCTAGCGGGGGGCCGGAAGACCCAGTACTTC.